The following is a T cell receptor beta chain sequence with its context. Its antigen has not been determined. No much larger clonotype is one base removed from it; base qualities were not supplied. The data stem from a study of shared clonotypes between healthy human individuals (dated by TCRdb to the early 2020s). Regarding the complete study: The cohort included a few men and a couple of women between 18 and 49 years of age. For each donor, three plates each were used for CD4 naive and CD4 memory, two plates were used for CD8 naive, and one plate was used for CD8 memory. Blood TCR repertoires of about five healthy adults were deeply sequenced to estimate repertoire size and the extent of clonotype sharing between individuals. To increase sequencing depth and limit assay-specific biases, different laboratories used diverse techniques to prepare libraries and sequence TCR repertoires. Each donor's leukapheresis produced roughly between roughly 0.85 and 10 billion PBMCs.

TCR CDR3 regions were amplified from genomic DNA by multiplex PCR using the deep immunoSEQ assay. For each cell subset, the extracted genomic DNA was distributed evenly across all wells of several immunoSEQ 96-well plates, and each plate served as one replicate. For sorted subsets, each replicate PCR was loaded with approximately 200 ng genomic DNA, equivalent to 25,000 to 35,000 T cell genomes. The purified libraries were quantified using a Qubit 3.0 fluorometer, sized with a Bioanalyzer 2100, and then quantified again using the KAPA Library Quantification kit. Each immunoSEQ 96-well plate was sequenced on its own single-read 150-cycle Illumina NextSeq 550 flow cell. Under the source paper's analysis protocol: Because the immunoSEQ output held only junctional sequences and lacked quality scores, the filtering could not match the filtering applied to full-length reads. Sequences were annotated with PyIR, a Python wrapper for IgBLAST v1.9, and V/J genes and CDR3 were assigned using IMGT germline references. Any read was removed if the V/J assignment was weak (E-value above 1e-6), the CDR3 was missing, or the read contained stop codons, out-of-frame junctions, or ambiguous translated residues. A V3J clonotype was defined by an identical inferred V gene, J gene, and CDR3 amino acid sequence. To compute the percentage overlap between repertoires, the number of shared unique clonotypes was divided by the size of the smaller repertoire. Repertoire richness was assessed with RTK rarefaction, the Chao1 estimator, and Recon v2.1 estimates of unobserved clonotypes. For all TCRbeta clonotypes obtained by the gDNA method from four donors, generation probabilities were computed with OLGA. TCRdb stores this immuneACCESS table with in-frame sequences only. Part of the clones is absent; in the studies checked, under half of the shortfall reflects unresolved V genes, and no reason is known for the rest. The V and J calls and clone size were taken over from that table, and D and trimming were inferred from the DNA. In all, the sample holds some 2,100,000 clones, and about 92% of those were seen once. Together, the top ten hold approximately 1.7% of the sample.

Broad study findings and their caveats: Incomplete sequencing was indicated by rarefaction of sorted-subset datasets, despite the large sequencing depth. Because the study included only a small number of donors, the genetic and exposure-history diversity represented was limited. Based on pairwise subsampling, the degree of clonotype sharing among donors was expected to be affected by sequencing depth. Sampling was limited to blood, and TCR repertoires in tissue likely differ from TCR repertoires in blood. Across four donors, about 4.5% of naive CD4, approximately 3.6% of naive CD8, 2.3% of memory CD4, and approximately 0.42% of memory CD8 clonotypes were shared. Compared with non-shared clonotypes, clonotypes shared by all four sorted-subset donors had higher generation probabilities. Estimated clonotype richness was generally larger for naive than for memory subsets.

CD8 naive samples consisted of CD45RO-negative cells that were positively selected for CCR7, yielding a CD45RA+CCR7+ population without TemRA cells. Healthy HIV-negative adults with no recently reported acute infections or vaccinations were included as donors. Only Caucasian adults living in Nashville, Tennessee, USA were represented among the donors. After blood collection by leukapheresis, PBMCs were isolated using Ficoll-Histopaque density gradient centrifugation and then cryopreserved in the vapor phase of liquid nitrogen. Analytical flow cytometry was used to check the purity and quantity of each magnetically sorted T cell population. Each sorted fraction had its genomic DNA isolated and then quantified by UV absorbance on a Nanodrop 2000c. The junction shows trimming of 2 bases on V and 11 bases on J, plus 7 bases between the germline ends. There are 11 amino acids in the CDR3, from cysteine to phenylalanine inclusive. Only the CDR3 DNA stays, 33 bases, in frame from base 1. CDR1 and CDR2 are drawn from the germline V gene: SGHRS, YFSETQ.

This TCR derives from a man younger than 30 in good health. Some clones in this sample may be carry-over from other donors' samples. Recombination joined TRBV5-1 with TRBJ2-2; a confident D gene designation cannot be given. The material sequenced was naive CD8+ T cells from PBMCs. The cell subset or site label on this specimen signifies: CD45RA+CCR7+. The CDR3 is CASSFGLELFF. The nucleotide sequence reads TGCGCCAGCAGCTTCGGTCTTGAGCTGTTTTTT.